This T cell receptor beta chain stems from a study of cytotoxic CD8 clonotypes in ibrutinib-treated CLL. Study in general: The subjects consisted of about 10 relapsed/refractory and around 15 treatment-naive individuals, with 17 IGHV unmutated. Outcomes included 25 or so partial and 2 complete responses; after median around 5.5 years, roughly 14 stayed remitted and some 12 progressed.

There are a few counts of this clone. Its antigen is undetermined. After removal of 3 bases from V and 2 bases from J, the junction contained 4 bases not matched to a gene. The CDR3 has 14 residues. Germline-derived CDR1 and CDR2 are SNHLY and FYNNEI. General observations from the study: Sustained-remission and progressing patients had unequal sampling times.

Repertoires were generated with immunoSEQ multiplex PCR, while TCRdb's copy carries only in-frame clones and drops some. The sample records 130,000 or so clones, around three quarters being singletons. The chain employs TRBV2 and TRBJ2-7; 7 bases align to TRBD1. The sequences come from PBMCs, collected after 12 months of ibrutinib treatment. This clonotype originated in a human donor with chronic lymphocytic leukemia. The CDR3 DNA reads TGTGCCAGCAGTGATACAGGGGTACCCTACGAGCAGTACTTC. The encoded protein is CASSDTGVPYEQYF.